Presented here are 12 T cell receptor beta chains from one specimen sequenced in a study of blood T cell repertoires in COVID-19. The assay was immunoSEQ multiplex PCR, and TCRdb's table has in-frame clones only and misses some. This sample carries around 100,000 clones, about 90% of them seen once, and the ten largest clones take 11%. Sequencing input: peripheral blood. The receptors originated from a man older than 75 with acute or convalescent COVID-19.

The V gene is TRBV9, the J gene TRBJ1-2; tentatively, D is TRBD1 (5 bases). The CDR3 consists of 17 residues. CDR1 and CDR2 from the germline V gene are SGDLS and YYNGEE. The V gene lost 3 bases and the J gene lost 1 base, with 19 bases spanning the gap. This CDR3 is CASSAPRTTDSNYGYTF. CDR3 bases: TGTGCCAGCAGCGCCCCGAGAACAACTGACAGTAACTATGGCTACACCTTC. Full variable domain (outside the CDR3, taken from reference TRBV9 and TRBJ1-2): DSGVTQTPKHLITATGQRVTLRCSPRSGDLSVYWYQQSLDQGLQFLIQYYNGEERAKGNILERFSAQQFPDLHSELNLSSLELGDSALYFCASSAPRTTDSNYGYTFGSGTRLTVV.

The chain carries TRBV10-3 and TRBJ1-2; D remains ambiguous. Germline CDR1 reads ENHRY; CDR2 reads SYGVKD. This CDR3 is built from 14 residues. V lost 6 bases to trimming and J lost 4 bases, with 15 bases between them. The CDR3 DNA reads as TGTGCCATCAGGCCGGGATCGGAACCCTATGGCTACACCTTC. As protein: CAIRPGSEPYGYTF.

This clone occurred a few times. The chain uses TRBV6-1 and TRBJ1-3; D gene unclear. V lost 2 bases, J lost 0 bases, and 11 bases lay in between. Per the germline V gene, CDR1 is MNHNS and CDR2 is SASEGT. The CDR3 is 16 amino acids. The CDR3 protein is CASSERRISSGNTIYF. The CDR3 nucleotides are TGTGCCAGCAGTGAACGGAGAATCAGCTCTGGAAACACCATATATTTT.

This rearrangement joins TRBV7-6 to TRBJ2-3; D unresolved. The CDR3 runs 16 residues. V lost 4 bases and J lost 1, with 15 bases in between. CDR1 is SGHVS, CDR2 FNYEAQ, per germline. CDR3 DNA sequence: TGTGCCAGCAGCTCACCCCCGGGTCAGCGCACAGATACGCAGTATTTT. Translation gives CASSSPPGQRTDTQYF.

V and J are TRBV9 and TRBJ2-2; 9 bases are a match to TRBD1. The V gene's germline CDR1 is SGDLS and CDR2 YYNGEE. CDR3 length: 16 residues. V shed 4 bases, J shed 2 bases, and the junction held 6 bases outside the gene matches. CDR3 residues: CASSLRDRANTGELFF. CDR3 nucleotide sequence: TGTGCCAGCAGCCTAAGGGACAGGGCTAACACCGGGGAGCTGTTTTTT.

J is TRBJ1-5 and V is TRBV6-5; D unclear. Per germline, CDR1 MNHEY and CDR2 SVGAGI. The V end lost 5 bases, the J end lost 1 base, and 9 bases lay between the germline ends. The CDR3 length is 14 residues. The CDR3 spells CASSTGTSNQPQHF. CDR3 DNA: TGTGCCAGCAGTACGGGAACGAGCAATCAGCCCCAGCATTTT.

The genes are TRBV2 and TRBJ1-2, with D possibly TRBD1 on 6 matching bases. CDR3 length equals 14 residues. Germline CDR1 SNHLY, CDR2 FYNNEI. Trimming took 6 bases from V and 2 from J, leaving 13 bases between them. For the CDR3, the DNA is TGTGCCAGCAGGGACGCGGGGGCCAACTATGGCTACACCTTC. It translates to CASRDAGANYGYTF.

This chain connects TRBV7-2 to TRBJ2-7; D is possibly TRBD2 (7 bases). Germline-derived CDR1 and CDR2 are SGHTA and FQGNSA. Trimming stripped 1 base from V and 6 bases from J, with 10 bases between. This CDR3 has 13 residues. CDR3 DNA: TGTGCCAGCAGCTTAGTCGGGGGGCGCGAGCAGTACTTC. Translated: CASSLVGGREQYF.

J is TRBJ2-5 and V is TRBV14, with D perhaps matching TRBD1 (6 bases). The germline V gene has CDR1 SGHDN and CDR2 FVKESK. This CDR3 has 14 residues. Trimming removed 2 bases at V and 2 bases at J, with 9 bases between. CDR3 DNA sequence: TGTGCCAGCAGCCAAAGGGGGTGGCAAGAGACCCAGTACTTC. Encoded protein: CASSQRGWQETQYF.

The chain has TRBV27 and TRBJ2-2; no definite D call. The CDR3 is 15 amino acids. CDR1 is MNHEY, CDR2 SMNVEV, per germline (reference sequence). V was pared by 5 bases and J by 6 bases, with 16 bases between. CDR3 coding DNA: TGTGCCAGCAGTGCCTCGGCTAGGTTAGCCGGGGAGCTGTTTTTT. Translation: CASSASARLAGELFF.

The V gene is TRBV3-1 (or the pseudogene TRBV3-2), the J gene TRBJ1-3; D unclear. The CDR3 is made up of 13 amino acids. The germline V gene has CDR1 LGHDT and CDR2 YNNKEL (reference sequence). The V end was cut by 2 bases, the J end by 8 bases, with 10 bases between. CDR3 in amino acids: CASSQRGEYTIYF. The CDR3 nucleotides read TGTGCCAGCAGCCAACGCGGCGAGTACACCATATATTTT.

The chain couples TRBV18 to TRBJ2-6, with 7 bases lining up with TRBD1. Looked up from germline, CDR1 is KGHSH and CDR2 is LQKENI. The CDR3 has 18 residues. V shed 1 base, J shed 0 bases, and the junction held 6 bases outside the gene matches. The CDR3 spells CASSPLPGQISGANVLTF. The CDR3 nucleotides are TGTGCCAGCTCACCACTTCCGGGACAGATCTCTGGGGCCAACGTCCTGACTTTC.